The source of this TCR beta chain is a study of blood T cell repertoires in COVID-19. Looking at the study overall: Samples came from the United States, Italy and Spain, spanning acute and convalescent COVID-19. PBMCs, B-cell-depleted T cells, or T cells provided the cDNA or gDNA that made up the material.

This CDR3 comprises 13 residues. CDR1 and CDR2 from the germline V gene are SGHNT and YENEEA. V was pared by 5 bases and J by 4 bases, with 12 bases between. As handled by the study authors: Reference gene primer amplification gave nucleated cell count estimates. Generated by immunoSEQ multiplex PCR, the TCRdb table keeps only in-frame clones and is missing some. V, J and clone size derive from that table, while D and trimming were established from the DNA sequence. Seen here are about 190,000 clones, roughly four fifths observed once, and the top ten hold roughly 6.1%. The V call is TRBV11-3, the J call TRBJ2-7; weak D call: TRBD2 (6 bases). Sequencing used peripheral blood. This receptor was identified in a woman between 35 and 50 years old with acute or convalescent COVID-19. In DNA, the CDR3 is TGTGCCAGCAGCCGAGGACTAATTTACGAGCAGTACTTC. Protein product: CASSRGLIYEQYF.